The T cell receptor beta chain under discussion was sequenced for a study of technical replicates of blood from a handful of donors (dated by TCRdb to the late 2010s). A note on this clone: Its antigen is not yet known. One base away there is no much larger clone; base qualities are not given.

The protocol used for the library was the immunoSEQ multiplex PCR assay. TCRdb re-hosts the immuneACCESS table, in-frame sequences only. Its copies lack some clones; in the studies checked, an unresolved V gene accounts for under half of them, and the cause for the rest is not known. For this sample there are around 70,000 clones; about 94% appear just once. The top ten clones comprise under 0.5% of the sample. The source is a human donor in good health. The material sequenced was T cells isolated from PBMCs.

The nucleotides read TGTGCCAGCAGCGCTGCAGGGGGCCGTATTAACGAGCAGTACTTC. It translates to CASSAAGGRINEQYF. Rearrangement joined TRBV6-1 to TRBJ2-7, with 8 bases matching TRBD1. CDR1 is given as MNHNS and CDR2 as SASEGT, both from the germline V gene. Germline trimming amounts to 6 bases on V and 5 bases on J, with 12 as the count of junction bases outside the gene matches. The CDR3 starts with the cysteine, ends with the phenylalanine, and has 15 residues. CDR3 DNA only is kept here, 45 bases in frame from base 1.